The text below deals with one T cell receptor beta chain. Its antigen has not been determined. No quality values exist for individual bases; no much larger clone is one base distant. Trimming takes 0 bases off V and 5 bases off J; junction bases not matched to a gene: 7. The CDR3 measures 15 amino acids from cysteine to phenylalanine. Of the read, only the CDR3 DNA is kept; its 45 bases are in frame from base 1. CDR1 SGDLS and CDR2 YYNGEE are derived from the germline V gene. The data are from a study of blood T cell repertoires in COVID-19 (dated by TCRdb to 2020 to 2021). Background for the entire study: Samples from collaborators originated in the United States, Italy and Spain and spanned both the acute and convalescent phases of COVID-19. The material from the prospective study consisted of cDNA or gDNA derived from T cells, B-cell-depleted T cells, or PBMCs. The dataset comprised deeply sampled blood TCRbeta repertoires from subjects exposed to, actively infected with, or recovered from COVID-19. The repertoires were released in a freely available public database meant as a resource for research on the immune response to SARS-CoV-2. Samples came from the ongoing ImmuneRACE study (first 160 participants) plus 1,254 subjects from 6 global collaborators. Sample metadata almost always included a de-identified subject ID, COVID-19 status, age in years and sex. Where HLA class I and class II types were available, the types were taken from metadata supplied by the sample provider, not from assay-based typing. Results and caveats for the whole study, not just this receptor: How much clinical and demographic metadata was included differed by source and by participant, and the metadata was provided uncurated.

TCRbeta CDR3 regions were amplified from genomic DNA using the immunoSEQ Assay, a bias-controlled multiplex PCR. The original pipeline was this. Nucleated cell counts per sample were estimated from amplification of reference gene primers within the assay. To quantify the absolute abundance of each unique TCRbeta CDR3 rearrangement, sequence reads were collapsed and filtered. For each sample, productive Simpson clonality was calculated as the square root of Simpson's diversity index over productive rearrangements. TCRdb re-hosts the immuneACCESS table, in-frame sequences only. Its copies lack some clones; in the studies checked, an unresolved V gene accounts for under half of them, and the cause for the rest is not known. That table supplies the V and J calls and clone size; D and trimming were determined from the DNA. Across this sample there are some 400,000 clones, with 87% seen only once. The ten largest account for approximately 1.2% of the sample.

Enrolling through a virtual design, the prospective study's participants ranged in age from about 18 to 89 years and lived across approximately 25 United States geographic areas. In the prospective study, participants were assigned to cohorts based on the clinical history participants reported in a screening survey and a study questionnaire. ImmuneRACE Cohort 3 recovered participants were defined by two consecutive negative NP/OP PCR tests, healthcare professional clearance, or symptom resolution. Mobile phlebotomists in the prospective study collected whole blood, serum and a nasopharyngeal or oropharyngeal swab from every participant. Additional blood draws and questionnaires over a roughly two-month period could optionally be provided by prospective study participants. Before DNA extraction, prospective study blood samples were shipped either frozen or at room temperature.

The sequence was obtained from a man aged 30 to 39 who had recovered from COVID-19. Material for sequencing was PBMCs or T cells enriched from blood (not recorded which). The chain joins TRBV9 to TRBJ2-5, with 7 bases in between that match TRBD2. The nucleotide sequence is given as TGTGCCAGCAGCGTAGGCGGGGGTAGTCGGGAGACCCAGTACTTC. This gives the protein CASSVGGGSRETQYF.